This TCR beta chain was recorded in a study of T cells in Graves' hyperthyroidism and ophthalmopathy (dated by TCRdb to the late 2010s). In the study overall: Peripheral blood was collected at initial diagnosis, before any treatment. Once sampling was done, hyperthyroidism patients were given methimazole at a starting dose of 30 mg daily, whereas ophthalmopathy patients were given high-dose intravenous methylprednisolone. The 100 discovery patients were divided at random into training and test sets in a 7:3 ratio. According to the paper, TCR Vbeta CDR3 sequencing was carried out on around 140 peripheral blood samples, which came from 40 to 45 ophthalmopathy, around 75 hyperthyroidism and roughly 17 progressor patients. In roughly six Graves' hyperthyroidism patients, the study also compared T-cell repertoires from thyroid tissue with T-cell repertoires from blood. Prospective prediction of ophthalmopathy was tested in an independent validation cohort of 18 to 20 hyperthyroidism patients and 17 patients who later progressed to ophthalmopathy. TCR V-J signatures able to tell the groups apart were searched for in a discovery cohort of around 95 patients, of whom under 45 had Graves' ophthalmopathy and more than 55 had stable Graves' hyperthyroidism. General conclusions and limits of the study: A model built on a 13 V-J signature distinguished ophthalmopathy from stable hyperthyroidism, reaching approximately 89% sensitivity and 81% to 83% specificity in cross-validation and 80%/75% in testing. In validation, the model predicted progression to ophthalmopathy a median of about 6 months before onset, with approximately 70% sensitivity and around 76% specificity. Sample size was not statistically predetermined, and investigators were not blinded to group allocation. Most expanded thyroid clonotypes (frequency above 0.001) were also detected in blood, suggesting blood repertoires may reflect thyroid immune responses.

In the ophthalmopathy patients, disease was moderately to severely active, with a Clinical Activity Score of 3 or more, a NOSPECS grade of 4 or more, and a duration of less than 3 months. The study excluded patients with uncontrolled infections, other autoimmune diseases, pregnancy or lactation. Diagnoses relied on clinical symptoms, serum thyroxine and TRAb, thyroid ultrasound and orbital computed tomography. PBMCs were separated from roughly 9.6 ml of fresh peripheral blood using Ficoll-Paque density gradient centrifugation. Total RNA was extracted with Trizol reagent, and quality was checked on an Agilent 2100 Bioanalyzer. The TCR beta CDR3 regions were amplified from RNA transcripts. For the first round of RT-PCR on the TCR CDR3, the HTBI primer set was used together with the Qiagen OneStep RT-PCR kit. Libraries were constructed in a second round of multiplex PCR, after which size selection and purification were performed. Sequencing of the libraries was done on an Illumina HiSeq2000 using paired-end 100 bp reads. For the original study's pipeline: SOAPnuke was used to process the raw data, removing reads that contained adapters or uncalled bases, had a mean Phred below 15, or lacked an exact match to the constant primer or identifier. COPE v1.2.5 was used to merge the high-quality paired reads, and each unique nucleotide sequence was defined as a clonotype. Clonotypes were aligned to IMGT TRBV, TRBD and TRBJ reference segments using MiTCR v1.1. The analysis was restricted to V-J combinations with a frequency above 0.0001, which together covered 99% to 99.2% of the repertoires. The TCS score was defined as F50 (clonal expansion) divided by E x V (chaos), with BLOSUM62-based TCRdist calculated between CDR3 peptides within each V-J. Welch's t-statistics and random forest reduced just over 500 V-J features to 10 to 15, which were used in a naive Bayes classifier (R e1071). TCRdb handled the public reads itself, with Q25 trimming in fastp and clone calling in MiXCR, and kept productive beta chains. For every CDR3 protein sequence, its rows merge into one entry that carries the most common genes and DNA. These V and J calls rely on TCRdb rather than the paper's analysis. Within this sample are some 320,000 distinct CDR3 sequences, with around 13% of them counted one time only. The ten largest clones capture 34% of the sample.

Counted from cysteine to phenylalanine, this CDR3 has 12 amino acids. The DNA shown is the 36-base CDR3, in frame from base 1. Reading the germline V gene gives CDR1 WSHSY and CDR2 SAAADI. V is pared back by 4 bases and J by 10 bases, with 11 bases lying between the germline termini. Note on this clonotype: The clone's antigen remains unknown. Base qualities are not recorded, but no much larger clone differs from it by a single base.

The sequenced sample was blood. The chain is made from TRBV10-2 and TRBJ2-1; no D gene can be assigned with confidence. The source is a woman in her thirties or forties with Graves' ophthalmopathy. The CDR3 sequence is CASSAPAGEQFF. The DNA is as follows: TGCGCCAGCAGTGCGCCGGCCGGGGAGCAGTTCTTC.